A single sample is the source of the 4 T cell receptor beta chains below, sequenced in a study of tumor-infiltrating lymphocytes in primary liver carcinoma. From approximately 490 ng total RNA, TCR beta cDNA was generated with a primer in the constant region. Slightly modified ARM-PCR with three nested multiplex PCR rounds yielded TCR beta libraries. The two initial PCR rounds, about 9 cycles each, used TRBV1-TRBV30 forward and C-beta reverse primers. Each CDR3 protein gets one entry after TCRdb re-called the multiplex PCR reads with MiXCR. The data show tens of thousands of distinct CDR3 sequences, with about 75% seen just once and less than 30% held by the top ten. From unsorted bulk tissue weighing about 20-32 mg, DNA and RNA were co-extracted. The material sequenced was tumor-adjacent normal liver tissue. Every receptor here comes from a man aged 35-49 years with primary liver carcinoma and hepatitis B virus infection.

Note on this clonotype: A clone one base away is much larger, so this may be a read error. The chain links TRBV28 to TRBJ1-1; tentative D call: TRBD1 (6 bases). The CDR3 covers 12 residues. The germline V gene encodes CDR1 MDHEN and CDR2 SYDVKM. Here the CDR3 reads CASSLGGAEAIF. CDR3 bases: TGTGCCAGCAGTTTAGGGGGCGCTGAAGCTATCTTT.

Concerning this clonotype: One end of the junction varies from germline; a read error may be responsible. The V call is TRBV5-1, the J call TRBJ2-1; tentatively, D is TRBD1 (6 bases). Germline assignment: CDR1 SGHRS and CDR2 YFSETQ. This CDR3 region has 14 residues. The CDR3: CASILGPGVNEHFF. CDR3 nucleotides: TGCGCCAGCATCTTGGGGCCAGGGGTAAATGAGCATTTCTTC.

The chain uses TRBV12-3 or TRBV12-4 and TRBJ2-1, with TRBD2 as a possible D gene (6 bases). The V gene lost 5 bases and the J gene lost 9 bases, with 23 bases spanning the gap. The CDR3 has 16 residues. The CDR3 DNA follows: TGTGCCAGCAGTATAGGTAGCGGAAGTAAGGTGGGTGAGCAGTTCTTC. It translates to CASSIGSGSKVGEQFF.

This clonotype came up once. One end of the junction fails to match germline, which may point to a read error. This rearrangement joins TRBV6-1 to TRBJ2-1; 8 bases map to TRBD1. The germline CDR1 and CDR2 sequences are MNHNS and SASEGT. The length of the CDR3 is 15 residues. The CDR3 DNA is TGTGCCAACAGCTTACTCGACAGGGGCTACAATGAGCAGCTCTTC. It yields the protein CANSLLDRGYNEQLF.